Given below is one T cell receptor (beta chain) in context. What this receptor recognizes is not known. Base quality data are lacking; no much larger clone is found one base away. This sample was included in a study of beta chain features in type 1 diabetes (dated by TCRdb to 2016 to 2018). Looking at the study overall: Mean age, gender distribution, total cell number and subset yield were not different between patients and healthy donors. A total of roughly 100 million sorted cells were examined across all samples, and a strong correlation was observed between cell number per subset and RNA yield. The study compared TCRB repertoires of sorted circulating CD4+ T cell subsets between recently diagnosed type 1 diabetes patients and matched healthy donors. Regulatory and stem cell-like memory subsets were isolated from only 8 patients and 8 healthy donors, whereas naive and central memory subsets came from all 28 donors. Results and caveats for the whole study, not just this receptor: Because cDNA rather than genomic DNA was sequenced, highly expressing activated cells could have been over-represented, although no difference in activation and CD3 levels was found between groups. Because the HLA sub-analyses included only small numbers of individuals, any influence of HLA type on TCRB rearrangement was left unresolved. PCR may preferentially amplify shorter templates, but because patient and control samples were amplified and corrected together, any resulting skew would affect both groups equally. Naive, central memory and regulatory TCRB repertoires appeared more similar among patients than among healthy donors. At VDJ recombination sites, patients with type 1 diabetes made fewer insertions and deleted more nucleotides, a pattern implying thymic rearrangement abnormalities. In all four CD4+ subsets, TCRB CDR3 length was moderately but significantly shorter in type 1 diabetes patients.

The High Capacity cDNA Reverse Transcription Kit was used to reverse transcribe all of the isolated RNA, meaning that expressed TCRB transcripts were what got sequenced. Deep immunoSEQ sequencing was applied to naive, central memory and regulatory T cell samples, giving an average of around 3.4 million total reads per sample. After sorted cells were lysed in RLT buffer, RNA was extracted with DNase-treated RNeasy Micro or Mini kits, with the choice depending on cell number. To prevent cross-contamination, each cell subset was processed individually, whereas patient and healthy donor samples were processed jointly. The immunoSEQ multiplex PCR was used to amplify TCRB sequences from cDNA, yielding 87-bp fragments that span the CDR3 region. The amplicons were sequenced using the Illumina HiSeq platform. As for the original processing: PCR bias was computationally corrected using synthetic template baselines, reads within Hamming distance 2 were collapsed, and singletons that could not be merged were discarded. Reads were aligned to IMGT to assign V, D and J genes, CDR3 length, and insertions or deletions at six rearrangement sites. Clonotype counts were normalized to sorted cell number within each subset before computing true diversity and Gini coefficients with the tcR R package. The overlap coefficient, calculated on TCRB nucleotide sequences, was used to measure repertoire sharing. Out-of-frame TCRB sequences from naive cells were analyzed as a proxy for the pre-selection repertoire. TCRdb limited this immuneACCESS table to in-frame rearrangements with V and J called. A share of clones is missing; checked studies link under half to unresolved V genes, and the rest is unexplained. The V and J calls and the clone size are those of that table, but D and trimming were determined from the DNA. Within this sample are about 360,000 clones, with roughly 12% of them counted one time only. Clones ranked in the top ten supply less than 0.02% of the sample.

Each donor gave one peripheral blood draw, approximately 0.11 L on average, collected into heparinised tubes. Using a panel that included CD45RO, CCR7, CD25, CD127, CD95 and CD27, naive, central memory, regulatory and stem cell-like memory CD4+ T cells were sorted on a BD FACSAria II. All sorted populations exceeded 95% purity. PBMCs were separated immediately by Lymphoprep density gradient centrifugation and were stained directly, without being cultured. Samples were stained and sorted in pairs, with one healthy donor and one patient per experiment, so that batch effects were minimized. The CDR3, from cysteine to phenylalanine, totals 15 residues. The only DNA kept is the CDR3, 45 bases in frame from the first base. V ends up 5 bases short and J 2 bases short, with an unmatched junction base count of 4. CDR1 is given as PRHDT and CDR2 as FYEKMQ, both from the germline V gene (reference sequence).

The sequenced sample was naive CD4+ T cells from blood. The sample's cell subset or site label, in plain terms: true naive CD4+ T cells. The clonotype was recovered from a man aged 18 to 29 in good health. Recombination linked TRBV13 to TRBJ2-1; TRBD2 agrees with 9 junctional bases. In nucleotide form, the sequence is TGTGCCAGCAGCCCCTTAGCGGGAGCCTACAATGAGCAGTTCTTC. It is translated as CASSPLAGAYNEQFF.